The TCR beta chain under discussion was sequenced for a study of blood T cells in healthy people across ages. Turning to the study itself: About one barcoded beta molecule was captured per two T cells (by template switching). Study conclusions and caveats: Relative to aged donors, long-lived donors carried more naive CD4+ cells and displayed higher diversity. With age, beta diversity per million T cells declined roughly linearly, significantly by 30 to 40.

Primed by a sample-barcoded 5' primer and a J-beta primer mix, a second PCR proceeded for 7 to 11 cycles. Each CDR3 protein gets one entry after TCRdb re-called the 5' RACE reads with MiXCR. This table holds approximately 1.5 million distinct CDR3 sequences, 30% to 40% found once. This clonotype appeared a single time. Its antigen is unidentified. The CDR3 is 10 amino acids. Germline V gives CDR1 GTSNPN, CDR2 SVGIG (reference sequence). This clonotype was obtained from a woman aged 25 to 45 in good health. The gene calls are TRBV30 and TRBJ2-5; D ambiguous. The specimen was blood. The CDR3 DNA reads TGTGTCACTAACCAAGAGACCCAGTACTTC. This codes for CVTNQETQYF.